The sequence of this T cell receptor (beta chain) was determined in a study of T cell changes during pregnancy in multiple sclerosis. TCRdb's copy holds only in-frame clones and misses some; the assay was immunoSEQ multiplex PCR. The sample contains approximately 93,000 clones, approximately 89% of which appear only once. V shed 8 bases and J 1 base; nucleotides not matched to a gene: 11. This CDR3 region has 16 residues. Per the germline V gene, CDR1 is GTSNPN and CDR2 is SVGIG (reference sequence). This receptor was taken from a female donor with multiple sclerosis, enrolled in a pregnancy study. Sequencing used peripheral blood, obtained before pregnancy. The chain links TRBV30 to TRBJ1-1; TRBD1 matches 12 bases. DNA for the CDR3: TGTGCCACGAGGGGGGACAGGGGGCGTCGGAACACTGAAGCTTTCTTT. Translating it yields CATRGDRGRRNTEAFF.